The entry below gives a single TCR beta chain sequence along with its context. Assay used: immunoSEQ multiplex PCR; TCRdb lists only in-frame clones, some missing. The repertoire consists of about 120,000 clones, with more than 75% occurring once and the leading ten covering 11%. These data originate in a study of blood T cell repertoires in COVID-19. This CDR3 contains 16 residues. Germline V gene sequence: CDR1 ENHRY, CDR2 SYGVKD. V shed 0 bases and J shed 0 bases, with 9 bases lying between them. The rearrangement joins TRBV10-3 to TRBJ2-1, with no clear D. The source material was peripheral blood. The sequence came from a woman aged 70-85 years with COVID-19, enrolled during active disease. The CDR3: CAISESLGNSYNEQFF. Written as DNA, the CDR3 is TGTGCCATCAGTGAGTCGTTGGGCAACTCCTACAATGAGCAGTTCTTC.